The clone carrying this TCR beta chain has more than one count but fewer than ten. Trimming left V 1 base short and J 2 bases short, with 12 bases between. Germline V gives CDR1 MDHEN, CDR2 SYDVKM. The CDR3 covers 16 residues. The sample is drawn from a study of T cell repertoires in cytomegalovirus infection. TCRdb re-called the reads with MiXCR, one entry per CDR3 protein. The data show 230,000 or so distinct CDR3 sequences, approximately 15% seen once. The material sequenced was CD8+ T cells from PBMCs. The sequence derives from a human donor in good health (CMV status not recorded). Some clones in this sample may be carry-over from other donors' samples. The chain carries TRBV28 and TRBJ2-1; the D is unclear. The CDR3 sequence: CASSLYRRVPYNEQFF. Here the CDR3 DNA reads TGTGCCAGCAGTTTATATCGAAGGGTACCCTACAATGAGCAGTTCTTC.